This is a list of T cell receptor beta chains from one sample in a study of cytotoxic CD8 clonotypes in ibrutinib-treated CLL. Assay: immunoSEQ multiplex PCR; the TCRdb copy retains only in-frame clones and omits some. In the table there are some 92,000 clones, roughly three quarters of which are singletons. Sequenced here: PBMCs, sampled after 24 months of ibrutinib treatment. The receptors come from a human donor with chronic lymphocytic leukemia. Both conserved end residues are part of each CDR3. The D gene is left open where the match is weak. Expanded clones get a size class; other rows say once, few or many, or leave the size out.

CDR3 DNA: TGTGCCAGCTCCAACAAGGGGGAACCCTACGAGCAGTACTTC
CDR3 protein: CASSNKGEPYEQYF
clone size: .
J gene: TRBJ2-7
D gene: .
V gene: TRBV18

CDR3 DNA: TGTGCCTGGGACGCCGGGGGGGGAACTGAAGCTTTCTTT
CDR3 protein: CAWDAGGGTEAFF
clone size: few
J gene: TRBJ1-1
D gene: .
V gene: TRBV30

CDR3 DNA: TGTGCCAGCAGCGCGGGTGTCCAACTTACAGATACGCAGTATTTT
CDR3 protein: CASSAGVQLTDTQYF
clone size: .
J gene: TRBJ2-3
D gene: .
V gene: TRBV9

CDR3 DNA: TGCGCCAGCAGCTTGGCCCTGGCCCAGAACACCGGGGAGCTGTTTTTT
CDR3 protein: CASSLALAQNTGELFF
clone size: .
J gene: TRBJ2-2
D gene: .
V gene: TRBV5-1

CDR3 DNA: TGTGCCAGTACGATCAGGGTTAATGAAAAACTGTTTTTT
CDR3 protein: CASTIRVNEKLFF
clone size: .
J gene: TRBJ1-4
D gene: .
V gene: TRBV7-9

CDR3 DNA: TGTGCCAGCAGCTTAAGTCAGGGAGCGAATGAAAAACTGTTTTTT
CDR3 protein: CASSLSQGANEKLFF
clone size: .
J gene: TRBJ1-4
D gene: .
V gene: TRBV7-9

CDR3 DNA: TGTGCCAGCTCCCCACCGGGACAGGGTCTCTACGAGCAGTACTTC
CDR3 protein: CASSPPGQGLYEQYF
clone size: .
J gene: TRBJ2-7
D gene: TRBD1
V gene: TRBV18

CDR3 DNA: TGCGCCAGCAGCCACCCGGCTAGCGGGACTTACGAGCAGTACTTC
CDR3 protein: CASSHPASGTYEQYF
clone size: .
J gene: TRBJ2-7
D gene: TRBD2
V gene: TRBV4-1

CDR3 DNA: TGTGCCAGTCTGGCGGGAGGGAGAAAGAATGAGCAGTTCTTC
CDR3 protein: CASLAGGRKNEQFF
clone size: .
J gene: TRBJ2-1
D gene: TRBD2
V gene: TRBV28

CDR3 DNA: TGCGCCAGCAGCCCCGGACTAGCGATACCAGAAGGGCAGTTCTTC
CDR3 protein: CASSPGLAIPEGQFF
clone size: .
J gene: TRBJ2-1
D gene: TRBD2
V gene: TRBV5-1

CDR3 DNA: TGTGCCAGCATTTCTTTTAGCACAGATACGCAGTATTTT
CDR3 protein: CASISFSTDTQYF
clone size: .
J gene: TRBJ2-3
D gene: .
V gene: TRBV27

CDR3 DNA: TGTGCCAGCAGACCTACAGGCGGGCATGGCTACACCTTC
CDR3 protein: CASRPTGGHGYTF
clone size: few
J gene: TRBJ1-2
D gene: .
V gene: TRBV27

CDR3 DNA: TGTGCCAGCAGCTTGAGACAGGGCGACCCCTACAATGAGCAGTTCTTC
CDR3 protein: CASSLRQGDPYNEQFF
clone size: .
J gene: TRBJ2-1
D gene: TRBD1
V gene: TRBV5-4

CDR3 DNA: TGTGCCAGCAGAGGGACAGGGGTAGAAAAACTGTTTTTT
CDR3 protein: CASRGTGVEKLFF
clone size: .
J gene: TRBJ1-4
D gene: TRBD1
V gene: TRBV2

CDR3 DNA: TGTGCCAGCAGCGCGGACAGGGGGCTGAGAAACATTCAGTACTTC
CDR3 protein: CASSADRGLRNIQYF
clone size: .
J gene: TRBJ2-4
D gene: TRBD1
V gene: TRBV11-1

CDR3 DNA: TGTGCCCTAATCCGGAGCACAGATACGCAGTATTTT
CDR3 protein: CALIRSTDTQYF
clone size: .
J gene: TRBJ2-3
D gene: .
V gene: TRBV19

CDR3 DNA: TGTGCCAGCAGCTCTCGACAGGGCGGTTTTGATTCACCCCTCCACTTT
CDR3 protein: CASSSRQGGFDSPLHF
clone size: .
J gene: TRBJ1-6
D gene: TRBD1
V gene: TRBV5-4

CDR3 DNA: TGTGCCAGCAGCTACCGGGACAGGGCCCATGGCTACACCTTC
CDR3 protein: CASSYRDRAHGYTF
clone size: .
J gene: TRBJ1-2
D gene: TRBD1
V gene: TRBV5-6

CDR3 DNA: TGTGCCAGCAGTGAATATGGAACAGGGGGCTCCGGGGAGCTGTTTTTT
CDR3 protein: CASSEYGTGGSGELFF
clone size: .
J gene: TRBJ2-2
D gene: TRBD1
V gene: TRBV25-1

CDR3 DNA: TGTGCCAGCAGCTCGGGAAAGACTAGCTCGCTCACAGATACGCAGTATTTT
CDR3 protein: CASSSGKTSSLTDTQYF
clone size: few
J gene: TRBJ2-3
D gene: TRBD2
V gene: TRBV5-4

CDR3 DNA: TGCGCCAGCAGCGATTTACAGGGCGAAGCTTTCTTT
CDR3 protein: CASSDLQGEAFF
clone size: .
J gene: TRBJ1-1
D gene: .
V gene: TRBV5-1

CDR3 DNA: TGTGCCAGCAGCCTTCAGAAGAACACTGAAGCTTTCTTT
CDR3 protein: CASSLQKNTEAFF
clone size: once
J gene: TRBJ1-1
D gene: .
V gene: TRBV4-2

CDR3 DNA: TGTGCCAGCAGCTTGAAGGAGGGTAGGGCCAAAAACATTCAGTACTTC
CDR3 protein: CASSLKEGRAKNIQYF
clone size: .
J gene: TRBJ2-4
D gene: .
V gene: TRBV11-1

CDR3 DNA: TGTGCCTGGAGTGTACGTGAGGTGGACACCTTC
CDR3 protein: CAWSVREVDTF
clone size: .
J gene: TRBJ1-2
D gene: .
V gene: TRBV30

CDR3 DNA: TGTGCCAGCGAAAGGACAGCGAGGGAAGCTTTCTTT
CDR3 protein: CASERTAREAFF
clone size: .
J gene: TRBJ1-1
D gene: .
V gene: TRBV6-1

CDR3 DNA: TGTGCCAGCAGTCTCCAGGGTAGATATGGCTACACCTTC
CDR3 protein: CASSLQGRYGYTF
clone size: .
J gene: TRBJ1-2
D gene: .
V gene: TRBV25-1

CDR3 DNA: TGCAGTGCTAGAGGTGATGAAAAACTGTTTTTT
CDR3 protein: CSARGDEKLFF
clone size: .
J gene: TRBJ1-4
D gene: .
V gene: TRBV20-1

CDR3 DNA: TGTGCCAGCAGTGCCCCGGCCCAAGAGACCCAGTACTTC
CDR3 protein: CASSAPAQETQYF
clone size: .
J gene: TRBJ2-5
D gene: .
V gene: TRBV6-5

CDR3 DNA: TGTGCCAGCAGCGGGGACGGGAGAGGCGTAGCCGAGCAGTACTTC
CDR3 protein: CASSGDGRGVAEQYF
clone size: once
J gene: TRBJ2-7
D gene: .
V gene: TRBV27

CDR3 DNA: TGCGCCAGCAGCTTGGAGGGACAGGTCGTATGGGAGCAGTACTTC
CDR3 protein: CASSLEGQVVWEQYF
clone size: few
J gene: TRBJ2-7
D gene: TRBD1
V gene: TRBV5-1

CDR3 DNA: TGTGCCAGCAGCCCCCGACTAGCAGATACGCAGTATTTT
CDR3 protein: CASSPRLADTQYF
clone size: once
J gene: TRBJ2-3
D gene: .
V gene: TRBV7-2

CDR3 DNA: TGCGCCAGCAGCCCGAGGATGGGGACAGGGCCCTACAATGAGCAGTTCTTC
CDR3 protein: CASSPRMGTGPYNEQFF
clone size: .
J gene: TRBJ2-1
D gene: TRBD1
V gene: TRBV5-1

CDR3 DNA: TGTGCCAGCAGTTACGAAGGGGGTGTATTTGGCTACACCTTC
CDR3 protein: CASSYEGGVFGYTF
clone size: .
J gene: TRBJ1-2
D gene: .
V gene: TRBV6-6

CDR3 DNA: TGTGCCAGCAGCTTAGAACAGTTGGTGGGTACTGAAGCTTTCTTT
CDR3 protein: CASSLEQLVGTEAFF
clone size: .
J gene: TRBJ1-1
D gene: .
V gene: TRBV7-9

CDR3 DNA: TGTGCCAGCAGAGCCGGGTCCAACTCCTACGAGCAGTACTTC
CDR3 protein: CASRAGSNSYEQYF
clone size: .
J gene: TRBJ2-7
D gene: .
V gene: TRBV2

CDR3 DNA: TGCAGCGTTGGGCCCGGTTGGAACACTGAAGCTTTCTTT
CDR3 protein: CSVGPGWNTEAFF
clone size: .
J gene: TRBJ1-1
D gene: .
V gene: TRBV29-1

CDR3 DNA: TGCAGCTCTACGGGACAGGGTAAGAATGAGCAGTTCTTC
CDR3 protein: CSSTGQGKNEQFF
clone size: .
J gene: TRBJ2-1
D gene: TRBD1
V gene: TRBV29-1

CDR3 DNA: TGTGCCAGTAGCCCTGCCCCCCTGAGGGACAACTATGGCTACACCTTC
CDR3 protein: CASSPAPLRDNYGYTF
clone size: .
J gene: TRBJ1-2
D gene: .
V gene: TRBV19

CDR3 DNA: TGTGCCAGTACCTCTCGCAAAGGGAGGTCCACAGATACGCAGTATTTT
CDR3 protein: CASTSRKGRSTDTQYF
clone size: .
J gene: TRBJ2-3
D gene: .
V gene: TRBV19

CDR3 DNA: TGTGCCAGCAGTACCGACCTGGACAGGGGAAGCACTGAAGCTTTCTTT
CDR3 protein: CASSTDLDRGSTEAFF
clone size: .
J gene: TRBJ1-1
D gene: TRBD1
V gene: TRBV2

CDR3 DNA: TGTGCCAGCAGCCTCAGCTCTAGCGGCCACTCCTACGAGCAGTACTTC
CDR3 protein: CASSLSSSGHSYEQYF
clone size: .
J gene: TRBJ2-7
D gene: TRBD2
V gene: TRBV7-9